The 30 T cell receptor beta chains below were found in one sample sequenced in a study of blood T cell repertoires in COVID-19. Some clones are missing from TCRdb's copy, which holds only in-frame ones; the method was immunoSEQ multiplex PCR. Of some 530,000 clones in the sample, roughly 85% were seen once. Sequenced input: peripheral blood. The receptors originated from a human donor in a cohort sampled during active COVID-19.

This chain uses TRBV7-3 with TRBJ2-2; TRBD1 is a possible D gene (5 bases). Germline V gives CDR1 SGHTA, CDR2 FQGTGA. Trimming cost V 2 bases and J 7 bases, with 17 bases left between them. CDR3 size: 16 residues. The CDR3 protein is CASSLLQGQVNGELFF. DNA of the CDR3: TGTGCCAGCAGCTTACTTCAGGGCCAGGTTAACGGGGAGCTGTTTTTT.

The chain carries TRBV7-2 and TRBJ2-1; the D gene is possibly TRBD1 (6 bases). Germline CDR1 SGHTA, CDR2 FQGNSA. The CDR3 contains 16 residues. Trimming left V 1 base short and J 0 bases short, with 10 bases between. The CDR3 reads CASSLVGTPSYNEQFF. In DNA, the CDR3 is TGTGCCAGCAGCTTAGTTGGGACACCCTCCTACAATGAGCAGTTCTTC.

V gene TRBV6-5 combines with J gene TRBJ2-1; D perhaps matches TRBD2 (5 bases). The germline gives CDR1 MNHEY, CDR2 SVGAGI. CDR3 length: 13 amino acids. The ends were cut back, 7 bases at V and 8 bases at J, with 15 bases in the middle. The CDR3 coding sequence is TGTGCCAGCACCCCTCCCGGGGTTTATGAGCAGTTCTTC. Translated: CASTPPGVYEQFF.

This rearrangement joins TRBV28 to TRBJ1-5; TRBD1 agrees at 7 bases. After removal of 5 bases from V and 6 bases from J, the junction contained 13 bases not matched to a gene. Germline-derived CDR1 and CDR2 are MDHEN and SYDVKM. This CDR3 comprises 16 residues. CDR3 sequence: CASSENAKTGSQPQHF. DNA of the CDR3: TGTGCCAGCAGTGAAAACGCGAAGACAGGGAGTCAGCCCCAGCATTTT.

This clone was observed a single time. The chain uses TRBV3-1 (or the pseudogene TRBV3-2) and TRBJ1-2; 10 bases agree with TRBD1. V was pared by 4 bases and J by 10 bases, with 3 bases of the junction left unmatched. The CDR3 runs 12 residues. Germline V gives CDR1 LGHDT, CDR2 YNNKEL (reference sequence). CDR3 DNA sequence: TGTGCCAGCAGCCTCCGACAGGGGGCCTACACCTTC. Its translation is CASSLRQGAYTF.

The rearrangement joins TRBV7-9 to TRBJ1-1; D unresolved. With 6 bases removed from V and 6 bases from J, the gap between germline ends came to 11 bases. Germline-derived CDR1 and CDR2 are SEHNR and FQNEAQ (reference sequence). The CDR3 has 12 amino acids. This chain's CDR3 is CASSRKSAEAFF. CDR3 bases: TGTGCCAGCAGTCGTAAGTCAGCTGAAGCTTTCTTT.

This chain joins TRBV12-5 and TRBJ1-5; the D is unclear. Germline-derived CDR1 and CDR2 are LGHNT and FRNRAP. The CDR3 has 15 residues. The V and J ends lost 5 bases and 5 bases respectively, with 16 bases between them. The CDR3 loop reads CASGRHLSSDQPQHF. The CDR3 region has the DNA TGTGCTAGTGGTCGACATCTTAGTTCCGATCAGCCCCAGCATTTT.

The chain is built from TRBV5-1 and TRBJ1-1; the D gene is possibly TRBD1 (5 bases). The CDR3 is 12 residues long. The V and J ends lost 1 base and 5 bases respectively, with 6 bases between them. In germline, CDR1 is SGHRS, CDR2 YFSETQ. CDR3 amino acids: CASSLSGTEAFF. The CDR3 nucleotides are TGCGCCAGCAGCTTGTCAGGGACTGAAGCTTTCTTT.

This chain joins TRBV30 and TRBJ2-7; 7 bases fit TRBD2. V shed 0 bases and J 6 bases; nucleotides not matched to a gene: 8. Per the germline V gene, CDR1 is GTSNPN and CDR2 is SVGIG (reference sequence). This CDR3 contains 14 residues. The CDR3 coding sequence is TGTGCCTGGAGTGTCCTAGCGGCTGCGGGCGAGCAGTACTTC. This translates into CAWSVLAAAGEQYF.

The chain joins TRBV10-3 to TRBJ1-2; D unresolved. Trimming removed 6 bases at V and 6 bases at J, with 17 bases between. The CDR3 consists of 14 residues. Germline loops: CDR1 ENHRY, CDR2 SYGVKD. CDR3 sequence (DNA): TGTGCCATCAGGAGGTCCGATAGTGCTGATGGCTACACCTTC. Amino acid sequence: CAIRRSDSADGYTF.

The rearrangement links TRBV10-3 to TRBJ2-1, with a weak D call TRBD2 (6 bases). The germline CDR1 and CDR2 sequences are ENHRY and SYGVKD. This CDR3 contains 14 residues. V lost 4 bases and J 9 bases, leaving 16 bases between the germline ends. The chain's CDR3 is CAISGTGTSTEQFF. CDR3 DNA: TGTGCCATCAGTGGGACCGGGACTTCCACTGAGCAGTTCTTC.

This clone occurred a few times. The chain recombines TRBV5-1 with TRBJ2-1, with 7 bases that match TRBD1. Germline V gene data show CDR1 as SGHRS and CDR2 as YFSETQ. There are 14 residues in the CDR3. V was clipped by 1 base and J by 4 bases; unmatched bases: 2. The CDR3: CASSLRDSYNEQFF. The DNA for the CDR3 is TGCGCCAGCAGCTTGCGGGACAGTTACAATGAGCAGTTCTTC.

The chain recombines TRBV7-2 with TRBJ2-1; a possible D gene is TRBD2 (5 bases). Germline assignment: CDR1 SGHTA and CDR2 FQGNSA. The V end was cut by 8 bases, the J end by 4 bases, with 15 bases between. The CDR3 covers 14 residues. DNA for the CDR3: TGTGCCAGCCGACCGGGCCGGGGATACAATGAGCAGTTCTTC. Translated, it gives CASRPGRGYNEQFF.

This clone was found once. The rearrangement uses TRBV5-1 and TRBJ2-5; D unclear. Between the trimmed V and J ends, which lost 0 bases and 4 bases, there was a span of 16 bases. The germline V gene encodes CDR1 SGHRS and CDR2 YFSETQ. This CDR3 region has 16 residues. The CDR3 sequence is CASSLGLVLNGETQYF. The CDR3 region has the DNA TGCGCCAGCAGCTTGGGGCTAGTTTTAAATGGAGAGACCCAGTACTTC. Filled out from reference TRBV5-1 and TRBJ2-5, the complete variable domain reads KAGVTQTPRYLIKTRGQQVTLSCSPISGHRSVSWYQQTPGQGLQFLFEYFSETQRNKGNFPGRFSGRQFSNSRSEMNVSTLELGDSALYLCASSLGLVLNGETQYFGPGTRLLVL.

In regard to this clone: Other DNA sequences in this sample translate to the same CDR3. J is TRBJ2-7 and V is TRBV4-3; weak D call: TRBD1 (6 bases). Trimming removed 0 bases at V and 4 bases at J, with 7 bases between. Germline V gives CDR1 LGHNA, CDR2 YSLEER. The CDR3 has 13 amino acids. CDR3 coding DNA: TGCGCCAGCAGCCAAGAGACAGGATACGAGCAGTACTTC. Its translation is CASSQETGYEQYF.

This clone was observed a few times. The chain joins TRBV7-2 to TRBJ1-4; TRBD1 is a possible D gene (5 bases). CDR1 is SGHTA and CDR2 is FQGNSA in the germline V gene. Trimming stripped 6 bases from V and 4 bases from J, with 15 bases between. CDR3 length equals 15 residues. The CDR3 loop reads CASRLQEGSNEKLFF. The CDR3 DNA sequence: TGTGCCAGCAGGTTACAGGAAGGGAGTAATGAAAAACTGTTTTTT.

V and J are TRBV28 and TRBJ2-1; 7 nucleotides align to TRBD1. The J segment lost 10 bases and the V segment lost 5 bases, leaving 14 bases of the junction unmatched. The CDR3 is 15 amino acids. Germline CDR1 MDHEN, CDR2 SYDVKM. The CDR3 DNA reads TGTGCCAGCAGTACCCAGACAGGGAGTTGGGTCGAGCAGTTCTTC. This sequence encodes CASSTQTGSWVEQFF.

CDR3: CAWTPPRTSGYYEQYF. DNA for the CDR3: TGTGCCTGGACCCCACCCCGGACTAGCGGATACTACGAGCAGTACTTC. The chain is built from TRBV30 and TRBJ2-7; 10 bases are shared with TRBD2. Trimming cost V 4 bases and J 3 bases; bases outside gene matches: 12. This CDR3 is 16 amino acids long. Germline assignment: CDR1 GTSNPN and CDR2 SVGIG (reference sequence).

The chain links TRBV6-1 to TRBJ1-5; 7 bases are shared with TRBD1. The J segment lost 7 bases and the V segment lost 3 bases, leaving 9 bases of the junction unmatched. The CDR3 contains 15 residues. Germline V gene data show CDR1 as MNHNS and CDR2 as SASEGT. DNA of the CDR3: TGTGCCAGCAGTGACCGCAGGGGGATCGGACAGCCCCAGCATTTT. Amino acids: CASSDRRGIGQPQHF.

This sequence joins TRBV19 and TRBJ1-6; 9 positions match TRBD1. This CDR3 region has 13 residues. The trim removed 8 bases at V and 6 bases at J, leaving 2 bases unmatched. Germline-derived CDR1 and CDR2 are LNHDA and SQIVND (reference sequence). The CDR3 is CASQQGANSPLHF. The CDR3 region has the DNA TGTGCCAGTCAACAGGGGGCTAATTCACCCCTCCACTTT.

This clone appeared once. The chain carries TRBV7-2 and TRBJ1-1; tentatively, D is TRBD1 (5 bases). This CDR3 is built from 15 residues. Germline CDR1 is SGHTA and CDR2 is FQGNSA. Between the trimmed V and J ends, which lost 1 base and 0 bases, there was a span of 9 bases. The CDR3 nucleotides are TGTGCCAGCAGCTTAGTCGGACACGTGAACACTGAAGCTTTCTTT. Its translation is CASSLVGHVNTEAFF.

The CDR3 is CASSFQREGEQYF. CDR3 DNA sequence: TGTGCCAGCAGTTTCCAGCGGGAGGGCGAGCAGTACTTC. The rearrangement links TRBV12-3 or TRBV12-4 to TRBJ2-7; TRBD2 matches 10 bases. The CDR3 contains 13 residues. Unmatched junction bases numbered 2, after V lost 3 bases and J lost 6 bases.

The rearrangement joins TRBV30 to TRBJ1-1; D is uncertain. V lost 3 bases and J 1 base, leaving 9 bases between the germline ends. The CDR3 runs to 13 residues. Germline V gives CDR1 GTSNPN, CDR2 SVGIG (reference sequence). The CDR3 DNA sequence: TGTGCCTGGAGCCTGGGCCCGAACACTGAAGCTTTCTTT. It encodes CAWSLGPNTEAFF.

This chain uses TRBV29-1 with TRBJ1-1, with TRBD1 identical over 8 bases. The CDR3 length is 13 residues. V lost 5 bases to trimming and J lost 1 base; unmatched junction nucleotides: 3. Germline assignment: CDR1 SQVTM and CDR2 ANQGSEA. In nucleotides, the CDR3 is TGCAGCGTTCTCAGGGGGCCGAACACTGAAGCTTTCTTT. It yields the protein CSVLRGPNTEAFF.

This clone showed up just once. This rearrangement joins TRBV18 to TRBJ2-7; D unclear. Trimming left V 3 bases short and J 6 bases short, with 6 bases between. The CDR3 contains 11 residues. CDR1 is KGHSH, CDR2 LQKENI, per germline. Here the CDR3 DNA reads TGTGCCAGCTCACCGGAGCTCGAGCAGTACTTC. This gives the protein CASSPELEQYF. Looking up the rest from reference TRBV18 and TRBJ2-7 gives the full variable domain: NAGVMQNPRHLVRRRGQEARLRCSPMKGHSHVYWYRQLPEEGLKFMVYLQKENIIDESGMPKERFSAEFPKEGPSILRIQQVVRGDSAAYFCASSPELEQYFGPGTRLTVT.

The rearrangement links TRBV4-1 to TRBJ2-1, with 7 positions matching TRBD2. This CDR3 has 17 amino acids. Germline values: CDR1 MGHRA, CDR2 YSYEKL. After removal of 1 base from V and 2 bases from J, the junction contained 8 bases not matched to a gene. CDR3 coding DNA: TGCGCCAGCAGCCAAGTTTTACGGGAGGAAACCTACAATGAGCAGTTCTTC. Its protein product is CASSQVLREETYNEQFF.

The gene calls are TRBV9 and TRBJ2-1; 9 bases match TRBD2. The V gene end was trimmed by 4 bases and the J gene end by 10 bases; junction bases not matched to a gene: 18. CDR1 and CDR2 from the germline V gene are SGDLS and YYNGEE. The CDR3 loop spans 17 amino acids. CDR3 DNA: TGTGCCAGCAGCCCCCGACCCGCGGGAGGGCCCCCCGGCGAGCAGTTCTTC. Protein product: CASSPRPAGGPPGEQFF.

As to this clone: Mismatch with germline at one junction end may stem from a read error. This sequence joins TRBV2 and TRBJ1-5, with D tentatively TRBD1 (6 bases). The CDR3 has 15 residues. Germline CDR1 is SNHLY and CDR2 is FYNNEI. The CDR3 spells CASTENRAPTQPQHF. The CDR3 nucleotides read TGTGCCAGCACTGAAAACAGGGCTCCAACTCAGCCCCAGCATTTT.

The chain combines TRBV6-6 with TRBJ2-3, with D unresolved. The germline V gene encodes CDR1 MNHNY and CDR2 SVGAGI (reference sequence). V lost 0 bases and J 7 bases, leaving 14 bases between the germline ends. The CDR3 is made up of 15 amino acids. The CDR3 spells CASSYSNLISNTQYF. The CDR3 DNA sequence: TGTGCCAGCAGTTACTCGAATCTAATCTCGAATACGCAGTATTTT.

CDR3 nucleotides: TGTGCCACCAGCGCGGACAGAGCCAACGGGGAGCTGTTTTTT. It specifies CATSADRANGELFF. This chain links TRBV24-1 with TRBJ2-2, with D tentatively TRBD1 (6 bases). V was clipped by 7 bases and J by 7 bases, with 15 bases between them. The CDR3 extends over 14 amino acids. Germline V lookup: CDR1 KGHDR, CDR2 SFDVKD.